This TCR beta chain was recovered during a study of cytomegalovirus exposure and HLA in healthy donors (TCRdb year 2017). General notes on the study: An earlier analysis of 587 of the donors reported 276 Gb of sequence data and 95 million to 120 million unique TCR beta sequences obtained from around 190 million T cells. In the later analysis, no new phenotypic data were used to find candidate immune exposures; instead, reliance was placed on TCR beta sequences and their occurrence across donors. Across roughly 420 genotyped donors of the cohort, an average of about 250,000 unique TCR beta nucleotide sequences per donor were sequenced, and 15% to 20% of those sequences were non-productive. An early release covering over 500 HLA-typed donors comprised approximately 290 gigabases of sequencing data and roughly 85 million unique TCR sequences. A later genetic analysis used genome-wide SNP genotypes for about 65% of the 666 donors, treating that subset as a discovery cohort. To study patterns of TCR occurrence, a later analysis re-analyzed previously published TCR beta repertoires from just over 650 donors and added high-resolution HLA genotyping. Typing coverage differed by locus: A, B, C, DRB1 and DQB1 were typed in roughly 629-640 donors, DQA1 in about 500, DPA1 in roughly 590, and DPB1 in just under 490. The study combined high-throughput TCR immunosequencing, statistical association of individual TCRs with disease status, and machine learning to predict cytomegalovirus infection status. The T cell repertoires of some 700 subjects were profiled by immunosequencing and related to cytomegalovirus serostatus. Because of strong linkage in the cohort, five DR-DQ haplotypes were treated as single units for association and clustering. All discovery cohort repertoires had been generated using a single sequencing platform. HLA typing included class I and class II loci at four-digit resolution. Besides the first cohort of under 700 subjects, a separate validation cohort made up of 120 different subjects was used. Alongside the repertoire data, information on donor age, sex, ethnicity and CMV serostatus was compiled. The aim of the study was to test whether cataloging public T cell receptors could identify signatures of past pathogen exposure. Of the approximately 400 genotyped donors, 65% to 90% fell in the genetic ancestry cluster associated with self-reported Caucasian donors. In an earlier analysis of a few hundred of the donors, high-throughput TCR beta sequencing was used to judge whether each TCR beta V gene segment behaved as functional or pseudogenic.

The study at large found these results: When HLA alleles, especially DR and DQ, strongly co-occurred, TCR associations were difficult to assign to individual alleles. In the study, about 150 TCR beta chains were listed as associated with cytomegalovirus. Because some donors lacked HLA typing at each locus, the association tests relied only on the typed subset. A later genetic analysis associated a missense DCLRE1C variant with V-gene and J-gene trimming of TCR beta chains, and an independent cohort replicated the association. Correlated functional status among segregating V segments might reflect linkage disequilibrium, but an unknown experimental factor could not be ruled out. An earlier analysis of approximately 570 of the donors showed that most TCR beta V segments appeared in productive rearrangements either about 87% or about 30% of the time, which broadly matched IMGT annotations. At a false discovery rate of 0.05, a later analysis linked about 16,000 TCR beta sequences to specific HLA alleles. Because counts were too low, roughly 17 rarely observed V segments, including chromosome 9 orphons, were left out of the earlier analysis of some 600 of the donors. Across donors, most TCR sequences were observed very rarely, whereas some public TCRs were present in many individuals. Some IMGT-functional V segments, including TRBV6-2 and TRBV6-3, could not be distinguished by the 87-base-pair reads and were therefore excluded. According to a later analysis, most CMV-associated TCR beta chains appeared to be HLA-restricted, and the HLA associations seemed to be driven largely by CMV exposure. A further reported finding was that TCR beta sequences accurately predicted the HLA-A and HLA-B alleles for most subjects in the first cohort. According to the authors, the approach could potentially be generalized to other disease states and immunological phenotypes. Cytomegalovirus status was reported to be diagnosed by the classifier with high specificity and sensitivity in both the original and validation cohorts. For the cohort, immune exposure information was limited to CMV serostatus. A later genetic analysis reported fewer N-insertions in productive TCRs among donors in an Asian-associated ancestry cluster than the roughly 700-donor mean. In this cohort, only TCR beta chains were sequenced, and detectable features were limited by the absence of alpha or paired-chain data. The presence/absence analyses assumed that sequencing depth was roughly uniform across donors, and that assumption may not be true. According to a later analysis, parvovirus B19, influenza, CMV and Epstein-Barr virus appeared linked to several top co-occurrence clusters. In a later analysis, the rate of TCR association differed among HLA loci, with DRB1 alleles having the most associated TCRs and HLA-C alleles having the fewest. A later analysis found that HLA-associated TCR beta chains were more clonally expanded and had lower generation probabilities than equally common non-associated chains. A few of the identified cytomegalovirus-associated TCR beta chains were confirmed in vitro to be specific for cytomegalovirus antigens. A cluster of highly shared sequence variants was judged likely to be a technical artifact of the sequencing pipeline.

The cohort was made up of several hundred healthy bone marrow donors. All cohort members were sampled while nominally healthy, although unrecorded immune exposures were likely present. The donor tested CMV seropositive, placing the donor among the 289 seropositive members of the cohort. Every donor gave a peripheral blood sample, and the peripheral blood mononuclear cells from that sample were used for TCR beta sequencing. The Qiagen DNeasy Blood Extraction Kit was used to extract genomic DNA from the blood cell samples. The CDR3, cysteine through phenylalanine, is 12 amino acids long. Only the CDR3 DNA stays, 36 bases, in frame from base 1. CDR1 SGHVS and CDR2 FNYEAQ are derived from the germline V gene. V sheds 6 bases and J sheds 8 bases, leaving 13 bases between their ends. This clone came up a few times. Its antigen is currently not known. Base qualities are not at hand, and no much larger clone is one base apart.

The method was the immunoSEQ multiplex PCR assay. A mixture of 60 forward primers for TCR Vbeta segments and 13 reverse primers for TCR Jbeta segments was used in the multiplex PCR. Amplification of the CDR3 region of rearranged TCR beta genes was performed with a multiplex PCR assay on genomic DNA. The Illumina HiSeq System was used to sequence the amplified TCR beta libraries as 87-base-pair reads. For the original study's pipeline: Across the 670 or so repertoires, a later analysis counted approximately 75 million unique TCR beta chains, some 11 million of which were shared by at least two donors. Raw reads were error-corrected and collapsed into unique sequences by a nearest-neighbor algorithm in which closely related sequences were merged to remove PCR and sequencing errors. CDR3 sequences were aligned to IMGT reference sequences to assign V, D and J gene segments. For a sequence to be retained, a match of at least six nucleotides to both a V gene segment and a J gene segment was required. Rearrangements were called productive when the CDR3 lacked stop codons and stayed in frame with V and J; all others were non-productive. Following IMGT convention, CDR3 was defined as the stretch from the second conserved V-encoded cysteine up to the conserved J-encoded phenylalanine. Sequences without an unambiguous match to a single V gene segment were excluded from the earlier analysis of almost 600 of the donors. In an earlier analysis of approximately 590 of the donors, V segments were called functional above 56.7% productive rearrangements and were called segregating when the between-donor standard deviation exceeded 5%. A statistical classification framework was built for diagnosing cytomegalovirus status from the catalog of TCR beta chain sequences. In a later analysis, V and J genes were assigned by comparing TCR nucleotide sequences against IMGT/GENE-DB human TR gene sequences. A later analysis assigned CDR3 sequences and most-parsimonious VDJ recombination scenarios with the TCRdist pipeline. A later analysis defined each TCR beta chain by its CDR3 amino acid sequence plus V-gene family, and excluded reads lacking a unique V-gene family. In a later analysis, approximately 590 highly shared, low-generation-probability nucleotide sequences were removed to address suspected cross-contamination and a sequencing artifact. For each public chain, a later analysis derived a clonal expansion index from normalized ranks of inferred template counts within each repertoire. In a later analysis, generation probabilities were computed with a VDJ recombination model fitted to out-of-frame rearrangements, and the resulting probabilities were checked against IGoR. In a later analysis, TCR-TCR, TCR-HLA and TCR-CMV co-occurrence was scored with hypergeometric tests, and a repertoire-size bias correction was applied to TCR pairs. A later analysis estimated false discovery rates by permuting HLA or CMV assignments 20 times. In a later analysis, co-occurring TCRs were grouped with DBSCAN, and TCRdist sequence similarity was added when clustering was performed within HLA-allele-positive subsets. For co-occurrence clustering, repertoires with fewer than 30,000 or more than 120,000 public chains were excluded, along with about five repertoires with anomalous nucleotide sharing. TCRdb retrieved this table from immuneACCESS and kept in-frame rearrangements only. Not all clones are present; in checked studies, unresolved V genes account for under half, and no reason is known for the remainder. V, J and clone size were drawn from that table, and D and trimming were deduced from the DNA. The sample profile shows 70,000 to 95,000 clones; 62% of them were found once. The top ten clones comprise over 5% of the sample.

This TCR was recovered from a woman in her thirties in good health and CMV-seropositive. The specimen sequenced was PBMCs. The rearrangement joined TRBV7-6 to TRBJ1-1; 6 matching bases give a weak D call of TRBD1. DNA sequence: TGTGCCAGCAGTTCAGGGGAGAGGGAAGCTTTCTTT. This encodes CASSSGEREAFF. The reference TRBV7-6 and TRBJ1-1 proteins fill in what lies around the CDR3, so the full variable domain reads GAGVSQSPRYKVTKRGQDVALRCDPISGHVSLYWYRQALGQGPEFLTYFNYEAQQDKSGLPNDRFSAERPEGSISTLTIQRTEQRDSAMYRCASSSGEREAFFGQGTRLTVV.